The sequence of this T cell receptor beta chain was determined in a study of blood T cell repertoires in COVID-19. There are 18 residues in the CDR3. Trimming took off 2 bases at V and 1 base at J, with 17 bases between the two ends. Germline V lookup: CDR1 WSHSY, CDR2 SAAADI. Profiling relied on immunoSEQ multiplex PCR, and the TCRdb table lists in-frame clones only, not all of them. The sample lists about 370,000 clones, approximately 90% occurring once. Living in under 30 US areas, the participants were between roughly 18 and 89 years of age. Sequenced material: PBMCs or T cells enriched from blood (not recorded which). The chain employs TRBV10-2 and TRBJ2-2, with D tentatively TRBD1 (6 bases). The sequence was collected from a man aged 18 to 29 who had recovered from COVID-19. Here the CDR3 reads CASSEPLSGTMNTGELFF. As DNA, the CDR3 is TGCGCCAGCAGTGAGCCTTTAAGTGGGACAATGAACACCGGGGAGCTGTTTTTT.